These 21 T cell receptor beta chains were sequenced from one sample in a study of T cell changes during pregnancy in multiple sclerosis (dated by TCRdb to 2018 to 2020). Library construction relied on the immunoSEQ multiplex PCR assay. Here the immuneACCESS table is served through TCRdb, limited to in-frame sequences with V and J called. Missing clones are a known gap in these copies; in checked studies unresolved V genes cover under half, and the rest lacks a known reason. For this sample the table gives 38,000 or so clones, of which about 90% were detected only once. The top ten clonotypes cover more than 0.5% of the sample. The source was CD4+ T cells from peripheral blood mononuclear cells, collected in the second trimester of pregnancy. These receptors were obtained from a female donor with multiple sclerosis, enrolled in a pregnancy study.

This sequence joins TRBV11-1 and TRBJ2-3; D gene unclear. Germline CDR1 and CDR2: SGHAT and FQDESV (reference sequence). The V gene lost 5 bases and the J gene lost 0 bases, with 12 bases spanning the gap. The CDR3 loop spans 15 amino acids. The CDR3 DNA follows: TGTGCCAGCAGCCCGCCCGGGTTTAGCACAGATACGCAGTATTTT. Amino acids: CASSPPGFSTDTQYF.

V and J are TRBV6-6 and TRBJ1-2; D might be TRBD1 (6 bases). The CDR3 has 14 amino acids. V was clipped by 1 base and J by 7 bases, with 13 bases between them. The germline gives CDR1 MNHNY, CDR2 SVGAGI (reference sequence). This CDR3 is CASSYLAGASGYTF. CDR3 DNA sequence: TGTGCCAGCAGTTACTTGGCGGGGGCGAGTGGCTACACCTTC.

The gene calls are TRBV29-1 and TRBJ1-1; D may be TRBD1 (5 bases). V lost 5 bases and J 5 bases, leaving 15 bases between the germline ends. The germline V gene encodes CDR1 SQVTM and CDR2 ANQGSEA. This CDR3 spans 13 amino acids. CDR3 DNA: TGCAGCGTTATCAGGGATCTAAGGACTGAAGCTTTCTTT. This translates into CSVIRDLRTEAFF.

This clone was seen a few times. The CDR3 loop reads CSIFQDTQYF. CDR3 DNA sequence: TGCAGCATCTTCCAGGATACGCAGTATTTT. The rearrangement joins TRBV29-1 to TRBJ2-3, with no clear D. CDR1 is SQVTM, CDR2 ANQGSEA, per germline. Deletions cut 8 bases from V and 6 bases from J, with 9 bases between. The CDR3 runs 10 residues.

This chain joins TRBV6-1 and TRBJ2-7, with 10 positions matching TRBD2. The V and J ends lost 4 bases and 4 bases, in that order; junction bases with no gene match: 10. The CDR3 is made up of 16 amino acids. Per the germline V gene, CDR1 is MNHNS and CDR2 is SASEGT. The CDR3 spells CASSGGGAGGPYEQYF. CDR3 DNA sequence: TGTGCCAGCAGTGGGGGAGGAGCGGGAGGGCCGTACGAGCAGTACTTC.

This clone was picked up one time. The chain joins TRBV5-6 to TRBJ1-1; a weak D match, TRBD1 (5 bases). CDR3 length: 15 residues. CDR1 SGHDT and CDR2 YYEEEE come from the germline V gene. The V end lost 4 bases, the J end lost 2 bases, and 15 bases lay between the germline ends. The CDR3 region is CASSPLGGANTEAFF. CDR3 sequence (DNA): TGTGCCAGCAGCCCGTTGGGGGGAGCAAACACTGAAGCTTTCTTT.

V and J are TRBV12-5 and TRBJ2-3; 7 nucleotides match TRBD1. The CDR3 has 15 residues. Trimming removed 5 bases from V and 2 bases from J; junction bases left unmatched: 7. Germline lookup yields CDR1 LGHNT and CDR2 FRNRAP. As DNA, the CDR3 is TGTGCTAGTGGTGAACTACAGGGGCCCACAGATACGCAGTATTTT. Amino acid sequence: CASGELQGPTDTQYF.

The chain is built from TRBV28 and TRBJ1-2; 7 bases match TRBD1. The ends lost 2 bases at V and 5 bases at J; junction bases unmatched: 2. Germline-derived CDR1 and CDR2 are MDHEN and SYDVKM. CDR3 length: 13 residues. In DNA, the CDR3 is TGTGCCAGCAGTTTAAGGGGGCCTTATGGCTACACCTTC. Its protein is CASSLRGPYGYTF.

This clone was recorded only once. This chain uses TRBV7-6 with TRBJ2-7; D not certain. Germline CDR1 and CDR2: SGHVS and FNYEAQ. Trimming took off 5 bases at V and 4 bases at J, with 9 bases between the two ends. This CDR3 spans 12 amino acids. CDR3 protein: CASSDDIYEQYF. The CDR3 nucleotides are TGTGCCAGCAGCGATGACATTTACGAGCAGTACTTC.

This clone was observed once. The chain employs TRBV27 and TRBJ1-1; TRBD1 is a possible D gene (6 bases). V was cut by 8 bases and J by 3 bases, with 16 bases left in between. Germline V gene data show CDR1 as MNHEY and CDR2 as SMNVEV (reference sequence). There are 14 residues in the CDR3. The CDR3 region is CASRGRGFYTEAFF. For the CDR3, the DNA is TGTGCCAGCCGTGGGAGGGGGTTTTACACTGAAGCTTTCTTT.

This clone was counted a few times. The rearrangement joins TRBV19 to TRBJ2-3; 11 bases align to TRBD2. Unmatched junction bases numbered 2, after V lost 5 bases and J lost 4 bases. Germline CDR1 LNHDA, CDR2 SQIVND (reference sequence). The CDR3 is made up of 14 amino acids. DNA for the CDR3: TGTGCCAGTAGTTTAGCGGGAGGGGCAGATACGCAGTATTTT. It translates to CASSLAGGADTQYF.

The V call is TRBV7-2, the J call TRBJ2-1; 9 bases align to TRBD2. V was pared by 4 bases and J by 9 bases, with 10 bases of the junction left unmatched. The CDR3 spans 15 residues. Germline V gene lookup returns CDR1 SGHTA and CDR2 FQGNSA. The CDR3 region has the DNA TGTGCCAGCAGCTCCTGGCGGGAGGGCCGGGGTGAGCAGTTCTTC. As protein: CASSSWREGRGEQFF.

This clone was observed a single time. The chain is built from TRBV27 and TRBJ2-3, with TRBD2 matching over 9 bases. V shed 1 base, J shed 4 bases, and the junction held 6 bases outside the gene matches. Germline CDR1 and CDR2: MNHEY and SMNVEV (reference sequence). The CDR3 is 16 amino acids. The CDR3 DNA follows: TGTGCCAGCAGTTTATGGGGTAGCGGGAGCTCAGATACGCAGTATTTT. Amino acids: CASSLWGSGSSDTQYF.

CDR3 DNA sequence: TGTGCCAGCAGGGCGGGACAGCTGGGAGAGCAGTACTTC. Residues: CASRAGQLGEQYF. This sequence joins TRBV28 and TRBJ2-7; D perhaps matches TRBD1 (7 bases). The CDR3 loop spans 13 amino acids. Trimming shortened V by 6 bases and J by 7 bases, and 16 bases separated the two germline ends. CDR1 is MDHEN, CDR2 SYDVKM, per germline.

This chain joins TRBV7-2 and TRBJ1-2, with D possibly TRBD1 on 6 matching bases. Per the germline V gene, CDR1 is SGHTA and CDR2 is FQGNSA. The CDR3 contains 18 residues. The V gene lost 1 base and the J gene lost 0 bases, with 18 bases spanning the gap. CDR3 amino acids: CASSLVSSRTDTNYGYTF. CDR3 coding DNA: TGTGCCAGCAGCTTAGTGAGCTCCCGGACAGATACTAACTATGGCTACACCTTC.

In nucleotides, the CDR3 is TGTGCCAGCTCAACGGACGGGACTAGCGGCAATGAGCAGTTCTTC. The encoded protein is CASSTDGTSGNEQFF. The chain carries TRBV18 and TRBJ2-1; 11 bases fit TRBD2. The CDR3 is made up of 15 amino acids. The V gene end was trimmed by 5 bases and the J gene end by 6 bases; junction bases not matched to a gene: 6. The germline V gene has CDR1 KGHSH and CDR2 LQKENI. The variable domain in full, with the rest retrieved from reference TRBV18 and TRBJ2-1, is NAGVMQNPRHLVRRRGQEARLRCSPMKGHSHVYWYRQLPEEGLKFMVYLQKENIIDESGMPKERFSAEFPKEGPSILRIQQVVRGDSAAYFCASSTDGTSGNEQFFGPGTRLTVL.

J is TRBJ2-1 and V is TRBV5-4; D is perhaps TRBD2 (5 bases). From germline, CDR1 is SGHNT and CDR2 YYREEE (reference sequence). This CDR3 region has 16 residues. V lost 0 bases and J lost 7, with 17 bases in between. The DNA of the CDR3 is TGTGCCAGCAGCTTGGAACAGACTATAAGGTTTAATGAGCAGTTCTTC. Translation gives CASSLEQTIRFNEQFF.

The chain is built from TRBV7-9 and TRBJ2-2; D is unclear. V gave up 5 bases and J gave up 5 bases, with 12 bases separating them. CDR1 and CDR2 (germline): SEHNR, FQNEAQ (reference sequence). The CDR3 totals 14 residues. The CDR3 region has the DNA TGTGCCAGCAGCGCGCTGACTCCTACCGGGGAGCTGTTTTTT. This codes for CASSALTPTGELFF.

This chain joins TRBV7-3 and TRBJ2-1; possibly TRBD1 for D (6 bases). The V gene's germline CDR1 is SGHTA and CDR2 FQGTGA. Trimming left V 5 bases short and J 5 bases short, with 10 bases between. The CDR3 is made up of 13 amino acids. The CDR3 region has the DNA TGTGCCAGCAGCCCCGGGACAAACAATGAGCAGTTCTTC. Protein sequence: CASSPGTNNEQFF.

The chain has TRBV11-2 and TRBJ2-7; TRBD2 aligns across 8 bases. V lost 5 bases, J lost 6 bases, and 6 bases stayed unmatched. Germline V CDR1 and CDR2: SGHAT, FQNNGV. The CDR3 sequence is 13 residues long. CDR3 bases: TGTGCCAGCAGCCGGCGGGGGGCAGGCGAGCAGTACTTC. Its translation is CASSRRGAGEQYF.

The V and J genes are TRBV7-2 and TRBJ2-5; TRBD2 matches at 8 bases. The germline V gene has CDR1 SGHTA and CDR2 FQGNSA. Trimming at V came to 1 base and at J to 2 bases, leaving 6 bases not matched to a gene. This CDR3 has 16 amino acids. CDR3 in DNA: TGTGCCAGCAGCTTAGGTGTAGCGGGACGTCAAGAGACCCAGTACTTC. It is translated as CASSLGVAGRQETQYF.